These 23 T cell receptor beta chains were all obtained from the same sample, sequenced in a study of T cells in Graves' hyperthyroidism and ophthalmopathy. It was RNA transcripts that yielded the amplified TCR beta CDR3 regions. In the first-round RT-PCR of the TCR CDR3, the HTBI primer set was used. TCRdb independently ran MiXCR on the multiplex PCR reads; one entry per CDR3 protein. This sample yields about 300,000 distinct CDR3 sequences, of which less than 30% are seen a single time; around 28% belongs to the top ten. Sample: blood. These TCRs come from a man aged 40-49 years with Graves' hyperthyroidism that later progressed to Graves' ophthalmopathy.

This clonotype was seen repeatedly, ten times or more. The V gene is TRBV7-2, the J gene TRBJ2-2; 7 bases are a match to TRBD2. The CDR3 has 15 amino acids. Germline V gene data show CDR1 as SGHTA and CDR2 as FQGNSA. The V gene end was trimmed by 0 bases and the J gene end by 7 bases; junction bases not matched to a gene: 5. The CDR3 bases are TGTGCCAGCAGCTTAGCGGCGGGAGTAAACGGGGAGCTGTTTTTT. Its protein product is CASSLAAGVNGELFF.

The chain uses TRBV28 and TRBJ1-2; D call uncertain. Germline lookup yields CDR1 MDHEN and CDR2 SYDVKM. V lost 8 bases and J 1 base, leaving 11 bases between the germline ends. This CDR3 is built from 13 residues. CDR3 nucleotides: TGTGCCAGCCATGGGTTATTTAACTATGGCTACACCTTC. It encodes CASHGLFNYGYTF.

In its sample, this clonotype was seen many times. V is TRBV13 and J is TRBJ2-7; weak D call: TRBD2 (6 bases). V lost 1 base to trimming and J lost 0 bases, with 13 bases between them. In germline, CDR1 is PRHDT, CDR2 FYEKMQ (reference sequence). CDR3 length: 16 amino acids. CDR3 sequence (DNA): TGTGCCAGCAGCTTAGAGGCTTTGGGACTCTCCTACGAGCAGTACTTC. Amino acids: CASSLEALGLSYEQYF.

The DNA for the CDR3 is TGTGCCAGCAGTACTAGCGGGGGCCCCTACGAGCAGTACTTC. The encoded protein is CASSTSGGPYEQYF. The rearrangement uses TRBV27 and TRBJ2-7, with 11 bases that match TRBD2. This CDR3 spans 14 amino acids. V shed 5 bases, J shed 2 bases, and the junction held 2 bases outside the gene matches. Germline V gene lookup returns CDR1 MNHEY and CDR2 SMNVEV (reference sequence).

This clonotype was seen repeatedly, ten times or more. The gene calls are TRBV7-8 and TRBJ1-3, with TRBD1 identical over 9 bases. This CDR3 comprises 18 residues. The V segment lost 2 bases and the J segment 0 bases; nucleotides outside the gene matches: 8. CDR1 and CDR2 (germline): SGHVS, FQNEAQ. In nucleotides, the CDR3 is TGTGCCAGCAGCTTACCCCGGGACAGGGTAGTCTCTGGAAACACCATATATTTT. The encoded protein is CASSLPRDRVVSGNTIYF.

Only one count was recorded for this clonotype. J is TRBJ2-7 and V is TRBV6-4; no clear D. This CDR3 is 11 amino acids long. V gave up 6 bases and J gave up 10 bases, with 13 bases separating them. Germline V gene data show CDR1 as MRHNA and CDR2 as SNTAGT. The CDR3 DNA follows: TGTGCCAGCAGCCAAACCTGGTTTCAGTACTTC. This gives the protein CASSQTWFQYF.

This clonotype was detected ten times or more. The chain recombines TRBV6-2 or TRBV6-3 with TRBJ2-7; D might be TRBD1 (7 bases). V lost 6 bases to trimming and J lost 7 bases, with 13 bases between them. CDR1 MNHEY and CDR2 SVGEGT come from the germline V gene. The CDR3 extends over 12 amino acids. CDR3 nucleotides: TGTGCCAGCAGCAACAGGGGACTGGAGCAGTACTTC. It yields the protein CASSNRGLEQYF.

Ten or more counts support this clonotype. CDR3: CASSYSVLVQETQYF. DNA for the CDR3: TGTGCCAGCAGTTACTCAGTCCTAGTCCAGGAGACCCAGTACTTC. V is TRBV6-5 and J is TRBJ2-5; D call uncertain. V lost 0 bases and J 5 bases, leaving 13 bases between the germline ends. Germline V gene sequence: CDR1 MNHEY, CDR2 SVGAGI. The CDR3 consists of 15 residues.

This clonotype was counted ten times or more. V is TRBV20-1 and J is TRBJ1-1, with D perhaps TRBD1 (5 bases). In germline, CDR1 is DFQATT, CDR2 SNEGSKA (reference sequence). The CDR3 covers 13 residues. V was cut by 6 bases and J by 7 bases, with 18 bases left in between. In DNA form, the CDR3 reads TGCAGTGCCAAAAGGGGCTGGGGCATTGAAGCTTTCTTT. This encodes CSAKRGWGIEAFF.

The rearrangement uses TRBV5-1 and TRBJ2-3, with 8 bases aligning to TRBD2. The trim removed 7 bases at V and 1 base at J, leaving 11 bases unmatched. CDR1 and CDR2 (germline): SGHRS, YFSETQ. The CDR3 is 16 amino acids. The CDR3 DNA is TGCGCCAGCTTCGATGCTTCAGCGGGAGGCACAGATACGCAGTATTTT. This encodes CASFDASAGGTDTQYF.

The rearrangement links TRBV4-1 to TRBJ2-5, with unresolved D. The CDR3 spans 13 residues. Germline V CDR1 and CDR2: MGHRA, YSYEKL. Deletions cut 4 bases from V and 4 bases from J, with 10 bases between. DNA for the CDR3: TGCGCCAGCAGCCCCCAGGTCCCAGAGACCCAGTACTTC. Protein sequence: CASSPQVPETQYF.

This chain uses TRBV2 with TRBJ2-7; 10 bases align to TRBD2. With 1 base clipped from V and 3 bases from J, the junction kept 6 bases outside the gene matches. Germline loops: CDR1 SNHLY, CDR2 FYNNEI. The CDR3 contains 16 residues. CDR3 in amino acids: CASSEGSGRPHYEQYF. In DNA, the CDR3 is TGTGCCAGCAGTGAAGGTAGCGGGAGGCCCCACTACGAGCAGTACTTC.

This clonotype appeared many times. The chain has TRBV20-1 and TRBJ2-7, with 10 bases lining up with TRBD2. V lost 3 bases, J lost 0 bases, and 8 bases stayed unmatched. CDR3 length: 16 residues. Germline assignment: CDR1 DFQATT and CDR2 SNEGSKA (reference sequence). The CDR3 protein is CSASGVASGSSYEQYF. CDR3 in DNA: TGCAGTGCTAGCGGGGTGGCTAGCGGGAGCTCCTACGAGCAGTACTTC.

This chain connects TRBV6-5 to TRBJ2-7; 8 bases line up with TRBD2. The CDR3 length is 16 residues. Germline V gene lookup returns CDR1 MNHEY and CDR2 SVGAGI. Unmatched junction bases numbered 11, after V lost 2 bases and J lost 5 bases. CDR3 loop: CASSYRRSGRDDEQYF. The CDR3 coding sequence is TGTGCCAGCAGTTACCGAAGGAGCGGGAGAGACGACGAGCAGTACTTC.

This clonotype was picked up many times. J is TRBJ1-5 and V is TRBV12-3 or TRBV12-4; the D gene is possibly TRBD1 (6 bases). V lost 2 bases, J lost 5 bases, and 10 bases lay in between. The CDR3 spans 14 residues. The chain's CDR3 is CASSLTGYHQPQHF. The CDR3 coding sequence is TGTGCCAGCAGTTTAACAGGGTACCATCAGCCCCAGCATTTT.

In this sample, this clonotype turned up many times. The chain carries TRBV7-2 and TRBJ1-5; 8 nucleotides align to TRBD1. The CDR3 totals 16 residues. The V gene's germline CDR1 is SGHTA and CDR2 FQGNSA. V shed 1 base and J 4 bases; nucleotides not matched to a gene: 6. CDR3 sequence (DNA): TGTGCCAGCAGCTTAGGTGGCAGGGGGCGGAATCAGCCCCAGCATTTT. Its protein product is CASSLGGRGRNQPQHF. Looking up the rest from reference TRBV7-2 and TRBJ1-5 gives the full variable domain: GAGVSQSPSNKVTEKGKDVELRCDPISGHTALYWYRQSLGQGLEFLIYFQGNSAPDKSGLPSDRFSAERTGGSVSTLTIQRTQQEDSAVYLCASSLGGRGRNQPQHFGDGTRLSIL.

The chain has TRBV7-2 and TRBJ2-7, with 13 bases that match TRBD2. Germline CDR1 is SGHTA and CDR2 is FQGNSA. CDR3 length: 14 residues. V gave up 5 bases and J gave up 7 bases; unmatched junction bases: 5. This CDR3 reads CASSPLAGGGEQYF. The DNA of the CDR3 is TGTGCCAGCAGCCCACTAGCGGGAGGGGGGGAGCAGTACTTC.

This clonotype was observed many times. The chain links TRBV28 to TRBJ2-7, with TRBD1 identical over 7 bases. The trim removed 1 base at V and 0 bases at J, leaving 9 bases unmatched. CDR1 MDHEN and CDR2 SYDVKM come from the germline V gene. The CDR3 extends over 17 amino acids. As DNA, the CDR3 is TGTGCCAGCAGTTTATTTCGGGGCCAGGGGGTCTCCTACGAGCAGTACTTC. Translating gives CASSLFRGQGVSYEQYF.

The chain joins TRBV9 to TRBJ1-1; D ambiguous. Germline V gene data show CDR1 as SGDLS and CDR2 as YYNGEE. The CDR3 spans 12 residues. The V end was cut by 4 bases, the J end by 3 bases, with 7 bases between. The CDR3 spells CASSPRHTEAFF. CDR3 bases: TGTGCCAGCAGCCCTCGGCACACTGAAGCTTTCTTT. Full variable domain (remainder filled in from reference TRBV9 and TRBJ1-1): DSGVTQTPKHLITATGQRVTLRCSPRSGDLSVYWYQQSLDQGLQFLIQYYNGEERAKGNILERFSAQQFPDLHSELNLSSLELGDSALYFCASSPRHTEAFFGQGTRLTVV.

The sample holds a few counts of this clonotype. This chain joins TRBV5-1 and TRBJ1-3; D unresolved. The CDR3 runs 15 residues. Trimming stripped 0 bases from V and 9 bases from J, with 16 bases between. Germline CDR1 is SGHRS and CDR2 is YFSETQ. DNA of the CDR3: TGCGCCAGCAGCTTGGCCTCGGACTCGGGAGGCACCATATATTTT. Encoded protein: CASSLASDSGGTIYF.

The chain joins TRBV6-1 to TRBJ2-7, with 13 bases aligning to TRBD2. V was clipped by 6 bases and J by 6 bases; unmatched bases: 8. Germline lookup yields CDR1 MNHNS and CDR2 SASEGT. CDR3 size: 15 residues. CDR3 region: CASSFGLAGEAEQYF. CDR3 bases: TGTGCCAGCAGCTTCGGACTAGCGGGAGAGGCCGAGCAGTACTTC.

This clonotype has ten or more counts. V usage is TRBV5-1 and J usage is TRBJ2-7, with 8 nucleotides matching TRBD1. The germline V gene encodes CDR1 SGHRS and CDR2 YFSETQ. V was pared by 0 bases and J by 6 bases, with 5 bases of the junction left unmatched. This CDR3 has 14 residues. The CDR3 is CASSLDGQGLEQYF. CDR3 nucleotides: TGCGCCAGCAGCTTGGATGGACAGGGCCTCGAGCAGTACTTC.

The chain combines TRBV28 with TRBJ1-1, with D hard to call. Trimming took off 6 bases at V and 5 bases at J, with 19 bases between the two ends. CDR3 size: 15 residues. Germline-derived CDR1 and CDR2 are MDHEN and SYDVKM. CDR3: CASSPTSLPRTEAFF. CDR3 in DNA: TGTGCCAGCAGCCCCACCTCTTTGCCCCGTACTGAAGCTTTCTTT.